The 16 T cell receptor beta chains given below trace back to one sample, sequenced in a study of blood T cell repertoires in COVID-19. TCRdb keeps only in-frame clones here, not all; method: immunoSEQ multiplex PCR. The sample includes about 270,000 clones, approximately 90% seen only once; the top ten take 3%. The sample was PBMCs or T cells enriched from blood (not recorded which). The receptor source for this set is a woman aged 50 to 60 who had recovered from COVID-19.

This rearrangement joins TRBV27 to TRBJ2-1; 8 bases map to TRBD2. CDR3 size: 20 residues. CDR1 and CDR2 (germline): MNHEY, SMNVEV (reference sequence). The J segment lost 4 bases and the V segment lost 2 bases, leaving 19 bases of the junction unmatched. The CDR3 DNA reads TGTGCCAGCAGTTTACCTACCGGATACCCCCGGACTAGCACATACAATGAGCAGTTCTTC. Amino acid sequence: CASSLPTGYPRTSTYNEQFF.

The rearrangement uses TRBV19 and TRBJ2-3; 9 bases match TRBD2. The germline V gene has CDR1 LNHDA and CDR2 SQIVND (reference sequence). The CDR3 totals 15 residues. The junction had 5 bases not matched to a gene; V was cut back by 6 bases and J by 1 base. CDR3 in DNA: TGTGCCAGTAGGAGCCCTAGCGGGGGCACAGATACGCAGTATTTT. Translated, it gives CASRSPSGGTDTQYF.

Remarks on this clone: The same CDR3 can be traced to other DNA sequences in this sample. The chain has TRBV7-9 and TRBJ2-2, with no clear D. In germline, CDR1 is SEHNR, CDR2 FQNEAQ (reference sequence). V was shortened by 6 bases and J by 1 base, with 3 bases between the two germline ends. The CDR3 has 12 residues. The CDR3 bases are TGTGCCAGCAGTCGGAACACCGGGGAGCTGTTTTTT. This translates into CASSRNTGELFF. Complete variable domain (other parts from reference TRBV7-9 and TRBJ2-2): DTGVSQNPRHKITKRGQNVTFRCDPISEHNRLYWYRQTLGQGPEFLTYFQNEAQLEKSRLLSDRFSAERPKGSFSTLEIQRTEQGDSAMYLCASSRNTGELFFGEGSRLTVL.

This sequence joins TRBV27 and TRBJ2-3; unclear D gene. CDR1 is MNHEY and CDR2 is SMNVEV in the germline V gene (reference sequence). The CDR3 loop spans 15 amino acids. Trimming pared 2 bases from V and 5 bases from J, leaving 14 bases between. The CDR3 sequence is CASSLAPRARDTQYF. The CDR3 nucleotides read TGTGCCAGCAGTTTAGCTCCGCGCGCCCGAGATACGCAGTATTTT.

The genes are TRBV28 and TRBJ1-5; 9 bases are shared with TRBD1. The CDR3 loop spans 17 amino acids. V gave up 6 bases and J gave up 2 bases; unmatched junction bases: 11. Germline assignment: CDR1 MDHEN and CDR2 SYDVKM. This chain's CDR3 is CASSLVDRGWGNQPQHF. CDR3 DNA sequence: TGTGCCAGCAGCCTGGTGGACAGGGGATGGGGCAATCAGCCCCAGCATTTT.

This clone was seen once. The chain carries TRBV7-3 and TRBJ1-1, with a tentative D call TRBD1 (6 bases). Germline CDR1 SGHTA, CDR2 FQGTGA. Trimming took 6 bases from V and 6 from J, leaving 17 bases between them. CDR3 length equals 14 residues. This CDR3 reads CASRLGHGTPEAFF. The CDR3 DNA is TGTGCCAGCAGGCTGGGACATGGGACCCCTGAAGCTTTCTTT.

V and J are TRBV20-1 and TRBJ2-1; weak D call: TRBD2 (6 bases). Per germline, CDR1 DFQATT and CDR2 SNEGSKA (reference sequence). With 3 bases removed from V and 1 base from J, the gap between germline ends came to 10 bases. The CDR3 has 14 residues. CDR3 in amino acids: CSASPGVSYNEQFF. The CDR3, as DNA: TGCAGTGCTAGTCCGGGAGTGTCCTACAATGAGCAGTTCTTC.

The gene calls are TRBV7-2 and TRBJ2-1; 10 bases line up with TRBD1. V shed 7 bases and J 7 bases; nucleotides not matched to a gene: 7. In germline, CDR1 is SGHTA, CDR2 FQGNSA. The CDR3 runs 14 residues. The DNA for the CDR3 is TGTGCCAGCATCCTGAGGACAGGGGGAAATGAGCAGTTCTTC. Translation gives CASILRTGGNEQFF.

The V call is TRBV24-1, the J call TRBJ2-1, with TRBD2 identical over 8 bases. The CDR3 is made up of 16 amino acids. Germline V gene sequence: CDR1 KGHDR, CDR2 SFDVKD. The junction had 4 bases not matched to a gene; V was cut back by 0 bases and J by 4 bases. The CDR3 spells CATSDLSSGMYNEQFF. CDR3 DNA: TGTGCCACCAGTGATTTGAGTAGCGGGATGTACAATGAGCAGTTCTTC.

Here the CDR3 reads CASSLYPGTEQFF. The CDR3 DNA follows: TGCGCCAGCAGCTTGTACCCCGGGACAGAGCAGTTCTTC. The genes are TRBV5-1 and TRBJ2-1, with a tentative D call TRBD1 (6 bases). Trimming left V 1 base short and J 10 bases short, with 12 bases between. CDR1 and CDR2 from the germline V gene are SGHRS and YFSETQ. This CDR3 comprises 13 residues.

This clone was observed once. The genes are TRBV7-2 and TRBJ2-5, with no clear D. Germline CDR1 and CDR2: SGHTA and FQGNSA. V dropped 4 bases and J dropped 5 bases, with 8 bases sitting between them. This CDR3 is built from 12 residues. CDR3 amino acids: CASSSSGETQYF. In DNA, the CDR3 is TGTGCCAGCAGCTCCTCCGGTGAGACCCAGTACTTC.

This chain links TRBV15 with TRBJ1-3; D is ambiguous. Deletions cut 3 bases from V and 1 base from J, with 10 bases between. In germline, CDR1 is LNHNV, CDR2 YYDKDF (reference sequence). The CDR3 contains 15 residues. CDR3 loop: CATSRDYSSGNTIYF. The CDR3 region has the DNA TGTGCCACCAGCAGGGACTATTCTTCTGGAAACACCATATATTTT. The whole variable domain, remainder taken from reference TRBV15 and TRBJ1-3, is DAMVIQNPRYQVTQFGKPVTLSCSQTLNHNVMYWYQQKSSQAPKLLFHYYDKDFNNEADTPDNFQSRRPNTSFCFLDIRSPGLGDTAMYLCATSRDYSSGNTIYFGEGSWLTVV.

The genes are TRBV13 and TRBJ2-3; 12 nucleotides agree with TRBD2. Trimming at V came to 6 bases and at J to 2 bases, leaving 3 bases not matched to a gene. The CDR3 loop spans 15 amino acids. Germline values: CDR1 PRHDT, CDR2 FYEKMQ (reference sequence). The CDR3 loop is CASSSSGRDTDTQYF. The CDR3 DNA reads TGTGCCAGCAGTTCTAGCGGGAGGGACACAGATACGCAGTATTTT.

The gene calls are TRBV6-5 and TRBJ1-2; a weak D match, TRBD1 (5 bases). Germline lookup yields CDR1 MNHEY and CDR2 SVGAGI. V gave up 10 bases and J gave up 4 bases, with 19 bases separating them. CDR3 length equals 14 residues. This chain's CDR3 is CATTPDQGSYGYTF. The CDR3 DNA reads as TGTGCCACAACACCGGACCAGGGATCCTATGGCTACACCTTC.

This clone was observed a few times. V is TRBV4-3 and J is TRBJ1-2; D is unclear. The CDR3 is 16 residues long. CDR1 is LGHNA and CDR2 is YSLEER in the germline V gene. Trimming shortened V by 0 bases and J by 2 bases, and 13 bases separated the two germline ends. CDR3 coding DNA: TGCGCCAGCAGCCAAGATTTGAGGGTTCTAAACTATGGCTACACCTTC. Its protein product is CASSQDLRVLNYGYTF.

This rearrangement joins TRBV10-1 to TRBJ2-4, with 8 bases fitting TRBD1. Germline CDR1 is WNHNN and CDR2 is SYGVQD (reference sequence). Trimming at V came to 8 bases and at J to 0 bases, leaving 6 bases not matched to a gene. The CDR3 has 15 amino acids. The CDR3 protein is CASRQGPIAKNIQYF. The CDR3 DNA follows: TGCGCCAGCCGACAGGGGCCTATAGCCAAAAACATTCAGTACTTC.